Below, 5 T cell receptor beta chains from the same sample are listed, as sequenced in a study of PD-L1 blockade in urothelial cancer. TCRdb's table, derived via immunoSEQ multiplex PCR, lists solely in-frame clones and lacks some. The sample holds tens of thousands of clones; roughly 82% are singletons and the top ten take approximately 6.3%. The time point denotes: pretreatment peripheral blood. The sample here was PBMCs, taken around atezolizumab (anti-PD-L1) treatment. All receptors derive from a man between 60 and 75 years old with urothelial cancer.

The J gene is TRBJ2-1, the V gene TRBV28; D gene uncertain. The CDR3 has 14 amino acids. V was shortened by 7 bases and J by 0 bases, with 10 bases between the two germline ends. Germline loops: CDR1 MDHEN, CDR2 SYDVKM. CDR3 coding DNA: TGTGCCAGCAAAAACTTAAGCTCCTACAATGAGCAGTTCTTC. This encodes CASKNLSSYNEQFF.

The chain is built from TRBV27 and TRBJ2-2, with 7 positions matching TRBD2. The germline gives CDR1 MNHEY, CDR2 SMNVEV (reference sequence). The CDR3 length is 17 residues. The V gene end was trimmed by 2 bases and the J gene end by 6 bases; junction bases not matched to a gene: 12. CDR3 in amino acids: CASSLRPRTRPAGELFF. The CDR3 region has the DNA TGTGCCAGCAGTTTACGACCACGGACTAGACCCGCCGGGGAGCTGTTTTTT.

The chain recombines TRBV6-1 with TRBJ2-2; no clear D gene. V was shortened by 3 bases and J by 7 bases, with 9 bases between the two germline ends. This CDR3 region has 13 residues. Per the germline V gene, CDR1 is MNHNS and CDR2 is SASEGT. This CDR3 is CASSDGPGGELFF. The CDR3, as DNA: TGTGCCAGCAGTGATGGTCCAGGCGGGGAGCTGTTTTTT.

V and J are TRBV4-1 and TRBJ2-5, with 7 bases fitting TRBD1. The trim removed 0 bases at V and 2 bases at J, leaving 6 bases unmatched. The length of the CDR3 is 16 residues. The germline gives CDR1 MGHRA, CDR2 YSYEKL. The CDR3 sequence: CASSQETGLRQETQYF. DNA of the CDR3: TGCGCCAGCAGCCAAGAGACAGGGCTGCGTCAAGAGACCCAGTACTTC.

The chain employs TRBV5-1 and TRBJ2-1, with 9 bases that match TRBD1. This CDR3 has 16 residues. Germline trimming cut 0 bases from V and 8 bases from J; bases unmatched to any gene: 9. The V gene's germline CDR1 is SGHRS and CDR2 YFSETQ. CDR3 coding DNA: TGCGCCAGCAGCTTGGCCTCAGGACAGGGGCGTGATGAGCAGTTCTTC. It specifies CASSLASGQGRDEQFF.